This T cell receptor (beta chain) was retrieved from a study of T-cell reconstitution after alpha-beta-depleted transplantation in children. The CDR3 loop spans 15 amino acids. Trimming took off 7 bases at V and 6 bases at J, with 19 bases between the two ends. Per germline, CDR1 DFQATT and CDR2 SNEGSKA (reference sequence). The sample holds a few counts of this clonotype. Unique molecular identifiers were incorporated into the prepared TCRbeta library. One entry per CDR3 protein, called by TCRdb with MiXCR from the PCR reads. The sample shows more than 200,000 distinct CDR3 sequences, about 23% of them seen only once.

This receptor was identified in a girl aged 2-9 years with Fanconi anemia, due to receive a stem cell transplant. Material: PBMCs, obtained before TCRalphabeta/CD19-depleted stem cell transplant. This chain connects TRBV20-1 to TRBJ1-6; TRBD1 might be the D (5 bases). The CDR3: CSVQDNQLFNSPLHF. The CDR3 region has the DNA TGCAGTGTCCAGGACAACCAACTTTTTAATTCACCCCTCCACTTT.